Following are 23 T cell receptor beta chains from one sample sequenced in a study of shared clonotypes between healthy human individuals. Method: immunoSEQ multiplex PCR; TCRdb's copy keeps in-frame clones and lacks some. The sample has millions of clones; 85% to 95% are singletons. Sequencing was performed on naive CD4+ T cells sorted from blood. The subset is: CD45RA+ positively selected. These receptors came from a man between 18 and 35 years old in good health.

This CDR3 reads CAISAPGGEQYF. The DNA of the CDR3 is TGTGCCATCAGTGCCCCAGGGGGCGAGCAGTACTTC. V and J are TRBV10-3 and TRBJ2-7; 7 bases fit TRBD1. Germline V gives CDR1 ENHRY, CDR2 SYGVKD. V gave up 4 bases and J gave up 6 bases; unmatched junction bases: 3. The CDR3 covers 12 residues.

DNA of the CDR3: TGCGCCAGCACCACGGACAATGAGCAGTTCTTC. This sequence encodes CASTTDNEQFF. The chain uses TRBV5-1 and TRBJ2-1; D not resolved. Germline lookup yields CDR1 SGHRS and CDR2 YFSETQ. Deletions cut 6 bases from V and 5 bases from J, with 6 bases between. CDR3 length equals 11 residues.

This chain uses TRBV2 with TRBJ2-7; 13 nucleotides align to TRBD2. Trimming cost V 7 bases and J 6 bases; bases outside gene matches: 6. Germline V gene sequence: CDR1 SNHLY, CDR2 FYNNEI. The CDR3 contains 14 residues. CDR3 DNA: TGTGCCAGCACTCGGACTAGCGGGAGCGCCGAGCAGTACTTC. It translates to CASTRTSGSAEQYF. Filled out from reference TRBV2 and TRBJ2-7, the complete variable domain reads EPEVTQTPSHQVTQMGQEVILRCVPISNHLYFYWYRQILGQKVEFLVSFYNNEISEKSEIFDDQFSVERPDGSNFTLKIRSTKLEDSAMYFCASTRTSGSAEQYFGPGTRLTVT.

This chain connects TRBV5-4 to TRBJ2-7; 9 bases line up with TRBD2. V trimming: 1 base; J trimming: 6 bases; junction bases outside the gene matches: 14. Germline V gene lookup returns CDR1 SGHNT and CDR2 YYREEE (reference sequence). This CDR3 comprises 17 residues. In DNA form, the CDR3 reads TGTGCCAGCAGCTTGAGCTCGGCGGGAGGGCCCCGGCGCGAGCAGTACTTC. Protein product: CASSLSSAGGPRREQYF.

The V gene is TRBV6-5, the J gene TRBJ2-5, with 7 nucleotides matching TRBD2. The J call may be in error: the DNA end matches TRBJ2-7 better. The CDR3 is 14 residues long. CDR1 is MNHEY and CDR2 is SVGAGI in the germline V gene. CDR3 amino acids: CASSYSRDYYEQYF. The DNA for the CDR3 is TGTGCCAGCAGTTACTCCCGGGACTACTACGAGCAGTACTTC.

This chain connects TRBV2 to TRBJ2-2; D unresolved. CDR1 and CDR2 from the germline V gene are SNHLY and FYNNEI. There are 15 residues in the CDR3. V was shortened by 3 bases and J by 1 base, with 9 bases between the two germline ends. The CDR3 sequence: CASSESKGNTGELFF. DNA of the CDR3: TGTGCCAGCAGTGAGTCAAAGGGGAACACCGGGGAGCTGTTTTTT.

V is TRBV7-9 and J is TRBJ1-6; D gene unclear. Germline-derived CDR1 and CDR2 are SEHNR and FQNEAQ (reference sequence). V was trimmed by 5 bases and J by 5 bases, leaving 13 bases between them. This CDR3 has 15 residues. In nucleotides, the CDR3 is TGTGCCAGCAGCCCCACAACCCGGGATAATTCACCCCTCCACTTT. This translates into CASSPTTRDNSPLHF.

The CDR3 DNA follows: TGTGCCAGCAGTTTGAAGACCCGCTATAATGAAAAACTGTTTTTT. It translates to CASSLKTRYNEKLFF. The chain uses TRBV27 and TRBJ1-4; D not resolved. Looked up from germline, CDR1 is MNHEY and CDR2 is SMNVEV (reference sequence). The CDR3 has 15 amino acids. V was clipped by 3 bases and J by 4 bases, with 12 bases between them.

The chain couples TRBV13 to TRBJ2-3; 14 nucleotides align to TRBD2. Germline V lookup: CDR1 PRHDT, CDR2 FYEKMQ (reference sequence). The CDR3 has 18 amino acids. V lost 5 bases to trimming and J lost 5 bases; unmatched junction nucleotides: 12. For the CDR3, the DNA is TGTGCCAGCAGCCCGCCGACGGGGACTAGCGGGAGAATAGATACGCAGTATTTT. Translation: CASSPPTGTSGRIDTQYF.

The chain is built from TRBV29-1 and TRBJ2-5; weak D call: TRBD1 (6 bases). Trimming shortened V by 5 bases and J by 1 base, and 17 bases separated the two germline ends. Per germline, CDR1 SQVTM and CDR2 ANQGSEA. There are 15 residues in the CDR3. The CDR3 DNA follows: TGCAGCGTTTCGACCCCGGGACAACTCCAAGAGACCCAGTACTTC. This codes for CSVSTPGQLQETQYF.

This clone was seen once. The chain has TRBV6-1 and TRBJ2-5; D is unresolved. CDR1 and CDR2 from the germline V gene are MNHNS and SASEGT. CDR3 size: 10 residues. Trimming left V 10 bases short and J 3 bases short, with 6 bases between. This CDR3 reads CATRKETQYF. The DNA for the CDR3 is TGTGCCACCCGAAAAGAGACCCAGTACTTC.

The chain employs TRBV5-1 and TRBJ1-5, with a tentative D call TRBD1 (5 bases). Germline V CDR1 and CDR2: SGHRS, YFSETQ. The CDR3 covers 15 residues. Trimming left V 0 bases short and J 6 bases short, with 13 bases between. CDR3 in amino acids: CASSLAGGDGQPQHF. CDR3 sequence (DNA): TGCGCCAGCAGCTTGGCCGGTGGGGACGGTCAGCCCCAGCATTTT.

Of note for this clone: Other DNA sequences in this sample translate to the same CDR3. The genes are TRBV2 and TRBJ1-5; D is undetermined. CDR1 is SNHLY and CDR2 is FYNNEI in the germline V gene. There are 15 residues in the CDR3. Trimming removed 3 bases at V and 0 bases at J, with 9 bases between. The CDR3 nucleotides read TGTGCCAGCAGTGAGAACAGATATAGCAATCAGCCCCAGCATTTT. It specifies CASSENRYSNQPQHF. Combining the CDR3 with reference TRBV2 and TRBJ1-5 gives the whole variable domain EPEVTQTPSHQVTQMGQEVILRCVPISNHLYFYWYRQILGQKVEFLVSFYNNEISEKSEIFDDQFSVERPDGSNFTLKIRSTKLEDSAMYFCASSENRYSNQPQHFGDGTRLSIL.

As to this clone: The identical CDR3 is also encoded by other nucleotide sequences in the sample. This chain uses TRBV2 with TRBJ1-2; D gene uncertain. V dropped 4 bases and J dropped 2 bases, with 8 bases sitting between them. Germline CDR1 SNHLY, CDR2 FYNNEI. The CDR3 is 13 amino acids. The CDR3 DNA sequence: TGTGCCAGCAGTGTCGGTAGGAACTATGGCTACACCTTC. This codes for CASSVGRNYGYTF.

The chain couples TRBV6-1 to TRBJ2-7; no definite D call. Germline V gene lookup returns CDR1 MNHNS and CDR2 SASEGT. This CDR3 comprises 11 residues. The CDR3 region has the DNA TGTGCACACCGATCCTCCTACGAGCAGTACTTC. Translating gives CAHRSSYEQYF.

As for this clone: The same CDR3 also results from other DNA sequences found in this sample. The rearrangement uses TRBV5-1 and TRBJ2-7; TRBD1 matches 10 bases. The V gene's germline CDR1 is SGHRS and CDR2 YFSETQ. V lost 2 bases, J lost 7 bases, and 3 bases stayed unmatched. The CDR3 spans 13 residues. CDR3 in DNA: TGCGCCAGCAGCTTAGGGACAGGGGATGAGCAGTACTTC. Protein sequence: CASSLGTGDEQYF.

This clone appeared once. Other DNA variants within this sample encode the same CDR3. The chain uses TRBV28 and TRBJ2-7; D unclear. V lost 8 bases and J lost 2, with 7 bases in between. The CDR3 is made up of 11 amino acids. Germline V lookup: CDR1 MDHEN, CDR2 SYDVKM. CDR3: CASSTTYEQYF. CDR3 DNA: TGTGCCAGCTCCACGACCTACGAGCAGTACTTC. The full variable domain, in which reference TRBV28 and TRBJ2-7 provide the parts outside the CDR3, is DVKVTQSSRYLVKRTGEKVFLECVQDMDHENMFWYRQDPGLGLRLIYFSYDVKMKEKGDIPEGYSVSREKKERFSLILESASTNQTSMYLCASSTTYEQYFGPGTRLTVT.

This chain links TRBV30 with TRBJ2-1; D not resolved. Trimming cost V 6 bases and J 4 bases, with 13 bases left between them. CDR3 length: 13 residues. Looked up from germline, CDR1 is GTSNPN and CDR2 is SVGIG (reference sequence). In DNA form, the CDR3 reads TGTGCCTGCGAGGCCCACCGGTACAATGAGCAGTTCTTC. As protein: CACEAHRYNEQFF.

The chain combines TRBV30 with TRBJ1-2; possible D gene TRBD1, 6 bases. Germline values: CDR1 GTSNPN, CDR2 SVGIG (reference sequence). V gave up 4 bases and J gave up 7 bases, with 16 bases separating them. This CDR3 is built from 13 residues. The CDR3 loop reads CAWIRTAVFGYTF. CDR3 nucleotide sequence: TGTGCCTGGATCCGGACAGCCGTTTTTGGCTACACCTTC. The full variable domain, with the rest looked up from reference TRBV30 and TRBJ1-2, is SQTIHQWPATLVQPVGSPLSLECTVEGTSNPNLYWYRQAAGRGLQLLFYSVGIGQISSEVPQNLSASRPQDRQFILSSKKLLLSDSGFYLCAWIRTAVFGYTFGSGTRLTVV.

This clone was counted a single time. The V call is TRBV18, the J call TRBJ2-7, with 7 bases aligning to TRBD1. CDR3 size: 14 residues. Looked up from germline, CDR1 is KGHSH and CDR2 is LQKENI. The V gene end was trimmed by 5 bases and the J gene end by 1 base; junction bases not matched to a gene: 5. This CDR3 reads CASSAGTASYEQYF. DNA for the CDR3: TGTGCCAGCTCAGCCGGGACAGCATCCTACGAGCAGTACTTC.

Notes on this clone: Other DNA sequences in the sample encode the same CDR3. The chain carries TRBV10-3 and TRBJ1-2, with D unresolved. Germline V CDR1 and CDR2: ENHRY, SYGVKD. This CDR3 comprises 12 residues. Trimming removed 6 bases at V and 0 bases at J, with 5 bases between. DNA of the CDR3: TGTGCCATCAGCGCAGCTAACTATGGCTACACCTTC. It translates to CAISAANYGYTF.

This chain links TRBV7-3 with TRBJ2-3; D tentatively fits TRBD1 or TRBD2 (6 bases each). Germline loops: CDR1 SGHTA, CDR2 FQGTGA. With 6 bases removed from V and 2 bases from J, the gap between germline ends came to 15 bases. There are 15 residues in the CDR3. CDR3 DNA sequence: TGTGCCAGCAGTCAAAGTGGGGGGCCCACAGATACGCAGTATTTT. It encodes CASSQSGGPTDTQYF.

The rearrangement joins TRBV21-1 to TRBJ1-5; TRBD1, the table's D call, was not compared with the DNA. TRBV21-1 represents a pseudogene. The CDR3 runs to 14 residues. DNA for the CDR3: TGTGCCAGCAGCAAAGATGGCTGCAATCAGCCCCAGCATTTT. Residues: CASSKDGCNQPQHF.